Shown below are 4 T cell receptor beta chains from a single sample sequenced in a study of molecular identifiers for immune sequencing clone quantification (dated by TCRdb to the late 2010s). Library method: PCR. Sequencing was carried out with a NextSeq 500. TCRdb took the public reads, trimmed them with fastp at Q25, ran MiXCR for clone calling and kept in-frame beta chains. Records with the same CDR3 protein are collapsed into one entry carrying the most frequent genes and DNA. Present in this sample are some 100,000 distinct CDR3 sequences, roughly a third of which were seen just once. The ten largest clones capture about 4.2% of the sample. Sequencing was carried out using naive CD8+ T cells from blood, with Jurkat cell RNA spiked in. The cell subset or site tag for this specimen amounts to: FACS-sorted CD8+CD4-CCR7+CD45RA+ naive T cells. The receptors shown here come from a human donor in good health. Some libraries in this study had Jurkat cell RNA spiked in.

The chain combines TRBV20-1 with TRBJ1-5; 7 bases are shared with TRBD1. There are 14 residues in the CDR3. Germline-derived CDR1 and CDR2 are DFQATT and SNEGSKA (reference sequence). The V gene end was trimmed by 6 bases and the J gene end by 6 bases; junction bases not matched to a gene: 11. CDR3: CSATFEQGFQPQHF. CDR3 DNA: TGCAGTGCCACCTTTGAACAGGGGTTTCAGCCCCAGCATTTT.

About this clonotype: A much larger clone lies a single base off, so this may be a read error. Without the conserved terminal phenylalanine or tryptophan, this CDR3 likely stems from a read error. The chain is built from TRBV2 and TRBJ1-1; unclear D gene. The CDR3 contains 14 residues. Germline CDR1 and CDR2: SNHLY and FYNNEI. Trimming stripped 6 bases from V and 6 bases from J, with 17 bases between. The CDR3: CASRDDSAWAEAFI. CDR3 in DNA: TGTGCCAGCAGGGACGACTCAGCCTGGGCTGAAGCTTTCATT.

This clonotype has at least ten counts. This chain uses TRBV7-9 with TRBJ2-7; TRBD1 matches 10 bases. The CDR3 has 15 amino acids. J gave up 4 bases and V 4 bases, and 7 bases lay outside the gene matches. CDR1 and CDR2 (germline): SEHNR, FQNEAQ (reference sequence). CDR3 bases: TGTGCCAGCAGCTCGACAGGGGGCTTGGTTTACGAGCAGTACTTC. Residues: CASSSTGGLVYEQYF.

There are many counts of this clonotype. The chain combines TRBV6-5 with TRBJ2-6; TRBD1 agrees at 7 bases. This CDR3 contains 19 residues. After removal of 5 bases from V and 0 bases from J, the junction contained 13 bases not matched to a gene. Germline V gene data show CDR1 as MNHEY and CDR2 as SVGAGI. For the CDR3, the DNA is TGTGCCAGCAGTCATGTGCTGAGACAGGGCGGCTCTGGGGCCAACGTCCTGACTTTC. Its translation is CASSHVLRQGGSGANVLTF.